Presented here are 5 T cell receptor beta chains from one specimen sequenced in a study of T cells in Graves' hyperthyroidism and ophthalmopathy. From RNA transcripts, TCR beta CDR3 regions were amplified. A first-round RT-PCR of the TCR CDR3 used the HTBI primer set. TCRdb redid the calling of the multiplex PCR reads with MiXCR, one entry per CDR3 protein. The sample has 600,000 or so distinct CDR3 sequences, approximately 15% seen once. The sequencing input was blood. All receptors come from a woman in her late teens or twenties with Graves' ophthalmopathy.

This clonotype has only a few counts. Since a much larger clone is just one base distant, this may be a read error. V usage is TRBV18 and J usage is TRBJ2-5; TRBD1 or TRBD2 may be the D gene (5 bases each). CDR3 size: 13 residues. CDR1 KGHSH and CDR2 LQKENI come from the germline V gene. The CDR3 DNA follows: TGTGTCAGCTCACCTCGGGACGGAATGGCCCAGTACTTC. Protein sequence: CVSSPRDGMAQYF.

This clonotype was counted many times. The chain carries TRBV6-1 and TRBJ2-1; 14 nucleotides agree with TRBD2. Germline V gene lookup returns CDR1 MNHNS and CDR2 SASEGT. Trimming took 5 bases from V and 2 from J; bases not matched to a gene: 8. This CDR3 has 18 residues. This CDR3 is CASSRTSGRPRTYNEQFF. The CDR3 coding sequence is TGTGCCAGCAGTCGGACTAGCGGGAGGCCCCGTACCTACAATGAGCAGTTCTTC.

This clonotype was recorded many times. The rearrangement links TRBV5-1 to TRBJ1-1; D is possibly TRBD1 (6 bases). Germline V gene sequence: CDR1 SGHRS, CDR2 YFSETQ. This CDR3 is 15 amino acids long. Trimming removed 2 bases at V and 0 bases at J, with 11 bases between. The CDR3 nucleotides are TGCGCCAGCAGCTTTTTGGACAGAATGAACACTGAAGCTTTCTTT. This gives the protein CASSFLDRMNTEAFF.

The chain links TRBV9 to TRBJ2-5, with no clear D. Trimming removed 3 bases at V and 3 bases at J, with 9 bases between. Looked up from germline, CDR1 is SGDLS and CDR2 is YYNGEE. The CDR3 loop spans 13 amino acids. The CDR3 coding sequence is TGTGCCAGCAGCGATGGCGGAAAAGAGACCCAGTACTTC. It codes for CASSDGGKETQYF.

The rearrangement uses TRBV12-3 or TRBV12-4 and TRBJ2-4, with D possibly TRBD1 on 6 matching bases. The DNA end is a closer match to TRBJ2-1, so the J assignment may be wrong. The CDR3 runs to 10 residues. CDR3 region: CASGGQNQFF. DNA for the CDR3: TGTGCCAGCGGGGGCCAAAATCAGTTCTTC.